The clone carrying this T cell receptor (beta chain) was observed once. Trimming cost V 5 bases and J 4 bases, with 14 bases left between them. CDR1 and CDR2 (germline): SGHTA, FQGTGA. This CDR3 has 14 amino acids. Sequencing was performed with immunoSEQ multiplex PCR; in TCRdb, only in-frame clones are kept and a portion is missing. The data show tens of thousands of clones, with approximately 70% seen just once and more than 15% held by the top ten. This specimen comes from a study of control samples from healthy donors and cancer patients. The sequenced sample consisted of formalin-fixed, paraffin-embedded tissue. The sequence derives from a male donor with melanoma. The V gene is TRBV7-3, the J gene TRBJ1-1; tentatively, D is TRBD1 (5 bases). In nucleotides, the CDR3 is TGTGCCAGCAGCGAATCAGCGGGGGGCACTGAAGCTTTCTTT. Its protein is CASSESAGGTEAFF. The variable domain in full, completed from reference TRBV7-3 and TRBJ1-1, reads GAGVSQTPSNKVTEKGKYVELRCDPISGHTALYWYRQSLGQGPEFLIYFQGTGAADDSGLPNDRFFAVRPEGSVSTLKIQRTERGDSAVYLCASSESAGGTEAFFGQGTRLTVV.